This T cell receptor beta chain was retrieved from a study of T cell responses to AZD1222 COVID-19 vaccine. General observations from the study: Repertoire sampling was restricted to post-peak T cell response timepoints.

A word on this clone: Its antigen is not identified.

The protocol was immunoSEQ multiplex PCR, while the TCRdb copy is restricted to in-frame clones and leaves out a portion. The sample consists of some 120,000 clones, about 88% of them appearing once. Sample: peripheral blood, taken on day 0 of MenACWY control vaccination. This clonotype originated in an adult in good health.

The CDR3 sequence is CASSLSATDTQYF. The CDR3 region has the DNA TGTGCCAGCAGTTTATCGGCCACAGATACGCAGTATTTT. The rearrangement uses TRBV27 and TRBJ2-3; no clear D. Between the trimmed V and J ends, which lost 0 bases and 2 bases, there was a span of 3 bases. The CDR3 has 13 amino acids. Germline values: CDR1 MNHEY, CDR2 SMNVEV (reference sequence).